The 32 T cell receptor beta chains below come from one sample, sequenced in a study of cytomegalovirus exposure and HLA in healthy donors. PCR employed 60 Vbeta and 13 Jbeta primers. Only in-frame clones appear in the TCRdb table, and some are missing; sequencing was by immunoSEQ multiplex PCR. This sample has roughly 230,000 clones, with more than 70% found just once. Sequenced input: PBMCs. All receptors derive from a boy between 10 and 17 years old in good health and CMV-seronegative.

This chain uses TRBV5-1 with TRBJ1-6, with 9 bases identical to TRBD1. The ends lost 4 bases at V and 8 bases at J; junction bases unmatched: 7. In germline, CDR1 is SGHRS, CDR2 YFSETQ. The CDR3 loop spans 15 amino acids. The DNA for the CDR3 is TGCGCCAGCAGCCTAACAGGGGGCCGGGATTCACCCCTCCACTTT. It translates to CASSLTGGRDSPLHF.

This clone was counted between two and nine times. The chain is built from TRBV9 and TRBJ2-1, with D perhaps TRBD1 (5 bases). V gave up 4 bases and J gave up 3 bases, with 14 bases separating them. The CDR3 has 15 amino acids. Germline values: CDR1 SGDLS, CDR2 YYNGEE. The CDR3 bases are TGTGCCAGCAGCCCAGAAGGCGACAGCTACAATGAGCAGTTCTTC. Protein product: CASSPEGDSYNEQFF.

The chain employs TRBV6-5 and TRBJ2-5, with D perhaps matching TRBD1 (6 bases). This CDR3 comprises 15 residues. V was cut by 2 bases and J by 12 bases, with 22 bases left in between. Germline loops: CDR1 MNHEY, CDR2 SVGAGI. The CDR3 reads CASSYEEPHGTLKYF. The CDR3 DNA reads as TGTGCCAGCAGTTACGAAGAGCCGCATGGGACACTGAAGTACTTC.

The genes are TRBV4-1 and TRBJ1-2, with TRBD1 as a possible D gene (6 bases). Deletions cut 0 bases from V and 4 bases from J, with 15 bases between. The CDR3 extends over 16 amino acids. Germline V lookup: CDR1 MGHRA, CDR2 YSYEKL. Here the CDR3 reads CASSQDWAGAGYGYTF. The DNA for the CDR3 is TGCGCCAGCAGCCAAGATTGGGCAGGGGCCGGCTATGGCTACACCTTC.

This sequence joins TRBV30 and TRBJ2-1, with TRBD2 matching over 12 bases. Germline lookup yields CDR1 GTSNPN and CDR2 SVGIG (reference sequence). The CDR3 has 16 amino acids. Trimming removed 1 base from V and 15 bases from J; junction bases left unmatched: 16. CDR3 sequence (DNA): TGTGCCTGGAGTGGCCTGACTAGCGGGAGCTACTTAGGGCCGTTCTTC. This translates into CAWSGLTSGSYLGPFF.

This clone was picked up one time. The chain couples TRBV7-8 to TRBJ2-5; 8 bases map to TRBD2. With 3 bases clipped from V and 5 bases from J, the junction kept 11 bases outside the gene matches. This CDR3 is 16 amino acids long. Germline V gene sequence: CDR1 SGHVS, CDR2 FQNEAQ. Written as DNA, the CDR3 is TGTGCCAGCAGCTTGCTAAGCGGGAGCTGGGGGGAGACCCAGTACTTC. Its protein product is CASSLLSGSWGETQYF.

The rearrangement links TRBV28 to TRBJ2-2; TRBD2 might be the D (5 bases). V lost 8 bases and J 1 base, leaving 14 bases between the germline ends. CDR1 is MDHEN, CDR2 SYDVKM, per germline. This CDR3 spans 15 amino acids. CDR3 bases: TGTGCCAGCCAAGAGAGTAGCGAGAACACCGGGGAGCTGTTTTTT. This gives the protein CASQESSENTGELFF.

The V gene is TRBV4-2, the J gene TRBJ1-3; TRBD1 is a possible D gene (6 bases). The CDR3 is made up of 15 amino acids. Germline V gene sequence: CDR1 LGHNA, CDR2 YNFKEQ. The V gene lost 5 bases and the J gene lost 2 bases, with 13 bases spanning the gap. This CDR3 reads CASSSRQVPGNTIYF. The CDR3 nucleotides read TGTGCCAGCAGCTCCCGACAGGTTCCTGGAAACACCATATATTTT.

This clone has a handful of counts. V usage is TRBV9 and J usage is TRBJ1-2, with D tentatively TRBD1 (5 bases). CDR3 size: 14 residues. Germline loops: CDR1 SGDLS, CDR2 YYNGEE. V was trimmed by 1 base and J by 3 bases, leaving 10 bases between them. Here the CDR3 reads CASSVSRGDYGYTF. The DNA of the CDR3 is TGTGCCAGCAGCGTATCTAGGGGTGACTATGGCTACACCTTC.

There are a few counts of this clone. The chain links TRBV11-3 to TRBJ2-7; 7 bases match TRBD2. Trimming cost V 3 bases and J 6 bases; bases outside gene matches: 8. This CDR3 region has 14 residues. The V gene's germline CDR1 is SGHNT and CDR2 YENEEA. This CDR3 is CASSLTMGGCEQYF. The DNA of the CDR3 is TGTGCCAGCAGCTTGACGATGGGGGGGTGCGAGCAGTACTTC.

This chain uses TRBV23-1 with TRBJ1-5, with D tentatively TRBD1 (5 bases). TRBV23-1 is an ORF, with its function uncertain. The length of the CDR3 is 15 residues. V was pared by 2 bases and J by 7 bases, with 15 bases between. In DNA, the CDR3 is TGCGCCAGCAGTCAAGGAGGGGCAGGAAACCAGCCCCAGCATTTT. Protein: CASSQGGAGNQPQHF.

Only a few counts were recorded for this clone. The germline gene is not matched at one end of the junction; a read error may be the cause. This rearrangement joins TRBV10-3 to TRBJ2-7; TRBD2 agrees at 12 bases. The germline V gene encodes CDR1 ENHRY and CDR2 SYGVKD. The CDR3 extends over 14 amino acids. Here the CDR3 reads CASSETSGGYEQYF. The CDR3 region has the DNA TGTGCCAGCAGTGAGACTAGCGGGGGCTACGAGCAGTACTTC.

The chain couples TRBV6-5 to TRBJ1-1; 8 nucleotides agree with TRBD1. Germline lookup yields CDR1 MNHEY and CDR2 SVGAGI. The CDR3 has 14 residues. J gave up 7 bases and V 0 bases, and 4 bases lay outside the gene matches. The CDR3, as DNA: TGTGCCAGCAGTTACTCCGGGACAGGCCTTGAAGCTTTCTTT. It yields the protein CASSYSGTGLEAFF.

The chain carries TRBV2 and TRBJ2-1; 8 bases align to TRBD2. The CDR3 runs to 13 residues. Germline CDR1 is SNHLY and CDR2 is FYNNEI. CDR3 nucleotide sequence: TGTGCAGGAAGGGCGGGGGGTTACAATGAGCAGTTCTTC. Translating it yields CAGRAGGYNEQFF.

The V call is TRBV6-5, the J call TRBJ1-1; TRBD1 agrees at 7 bases. J was trimmed by 5 bases and V by 6 bases; bases with no gene match: 6. The CDR3 spans 13 residues. Germline CDR1 reads MNHEY; CDR2 reads SVGAGI. DNA of the CDR3: TGTGCCAGCAGAGCGACAGGGATGACTGAAGCTTTCTTT. Its translation is CASRATGMTEAFF.

The chain employs TRBV29-1 and TRBJ1-1; 11 nucleotides agree with TRBD1. Germline lookup yields CDR1 SQVTM and CDR2 ANQGSEA. The CDR3 contains 15 residues. V gave up 7 bases and J gave up 7 bases; unmatched junction bases: 14. The chain's CDR3 is CSASIRTGGEDEAFF. The CDR3 bases are TGCAGCGCCTCGATCAGGACAGGGGGCGAGGATGAAGCTTTCTTT.

The rearrangement uses TRBV11-3 and TRBJ2-1; 8 bases are shared with TRBD2. V trimming: 1 base; J trimming: 5 bases; junction bases outside the gene matches: 4. Germline V gene lookup returns CDR1 SGHNT and CDR2 YENEEA. The CDR3 length is 15 residues. The CDR3 sequence is CASSLGLAWDNEQFF. DNA for the CDR3: TGTGCCAGCAGCTTAGGACTAGCGTGGGACAATGAGCAGTTCTTC.

V is TRBV5-3 and J is TRBJ2-5; D possibly corresponds to TRBD2 (6 bases). TRBV5-3 carries the ORF label, with uncertain function. V was shortened by 10 bases and J by 2 bases, with 15 bases between the two germline ends. CDR3 size: 13 residues. CDR3 amino acids: CAQPEGLQETQYF. Here the CDR3 DNA reads TGTGCCCAACCGGAGGGATTACAAGAGACCCAGTACTTC.

The J gene is TRBJ2-1, the V gene TRBV12-2; the table's D call of TRBD2 was not tested on the DNA. TRBV12-2 is designated a pseudogene. CDR3 length: 16 residues. As DNA, the CDR3 is TGTGCAAGTCGCGTGACTAGCGGGGGGGCCTACAATGAGCAGTTCTTC. Its protein product is CASRVTSGGAYNEQFF.

The chain has TRBV10-1 and TRBJ2-1; 7 bases are shared with TRBD2. V lost 3 bases, J lost 10 bases, and 9 bases stayed unmatched. Germline CDR1 WNHNN, CDR2 SYGVQD (reference sequence). This CDR3 contains 14 residues. The DNA of the CDR3 is TGCGCCAGCAGTGACCGCGGGAGATCTTTCGAGCAGTTCTTC. Amino acids: CASSDRGRSFEQFF.

The chain combines TRBV30 with TRBJ1-4; D perhaps matches TRBD1 (6 bases). Trimming pared 3 bases from V and 4 bases from J, leaving 12 bases between. Germline loops: CDR1 GTSNPN, CDR2 SVGIG (reference sequence). CDR3 size: 14 residues. This CDR3 reads CAWSKDRLNEKLFF. For the CDR3, the DNA is TGTGCCTGGAGCAAGGACAGACTTAATGAAAAACTGTTTTTT.

The chain employs TRBV5-6 and TRBJ2-5; 8 bases match TRBD2. This CDR3 contains 14 residues. V was clipped by 4 bases and J by 5 bases; unmatched bases: 7. The germline V gene encodes CDR1 SGHDT and CDR2 YYEEEE. The CDR3 protein is CASSLDGREETQYF. The CDR3 nucleotides are TGTGCCAGCAGCCTCGACGGGAGGGAGGAGACCCAGTACTTC.

This chain connects TRBV30 to TRBJ2-5; TRBD1 matches 8 bases. The V segment lost 1 base and the J segment 0 bases; nucleotides outside the gene matches: 4. CDR3 size: 15 residues. Germline V gene data show CDR1 as GTSNPN and CDR2 as SVGIG (reference sequence). CDR3 DNA sequence: TGTGCCTGGAGTGGATACAGGGGGGACCAAGAGACCCAGTACTTC. Translation gives CAWSGYRGDQETQYF.

This rearrangement joins TRBV30 to TRBJ1-1; 9 positions agree with TRBD1. The CDR3 length is 13 residues. Germline V gene data show CDR1 as GTSNPN and CDR2 as SVGIG (reference sequence). With V trimmed by 4 bases and J by 8 bases, 8 bases remained unmatched. In DNA form, the CDR3 reads TGTGCCTGGAATTTACAGGGGGCAGGAGAAGCTTTCTTT. This codes for CAWNLQGAGEAFF.

The CDR3 sequence is CAWSGGGALNTEAFF. CDR3 sequence (DNA): TGTGCCTGGAGCGGAGGGGGGGCTTTGAACACTGAAGCTTTCTTT. The gene calls are TRBV30 and TRBJ1-1, with D perhaps TRBD1 (6 bases). Germline CDR1 and CDR2: GTSNPN and SVGIG (reference sequence). V shed 3 bases and J shed 0 bases, with 14 bases lying between them. The CDR3 has 15 residues.

The rearrangement links TRBV30 to TRBJ1-2; 9 nucleotides match TRBD1. CDR3 length: 15 amino acids. The junction had 9 bases not matched to a gene; V was cut back by 5 bases and J by 2 bases. The V gene's germline CDR1 is GTSNPN and CDR2 SVGIG (reference sequence). CDR3 loop: CAWDSTGTGNYGYTF. The CDR3 nucleotides are TGTGCCTGGGACTCCACCGGGACAGGGAACTATGGCTACACCTTC.

The V gene is TRBV5-1, the J gene TRBJ2-7; 14 positions match TRBD2. The germline V gene has CDR1 SGHRS and CDR2 YFSETQ. V dropped 4 bases and J dropped 5; count of bases not matched to a gene: 8. CDR3 length: 16 amino acids. The CDR3 bases are TGCGCCAGCAGCAGAGGGACTAGCGGGAGAGTTGACGAGCAGTACTTC. This gives the protein CASSRGTSGRVDEQYF.

The chain is built from TRBV5-4 and TRBJ2-3; TRBD1 matches 7 bases. The CDR3 length is 13 residues. The J segment lost 3 bases and the V segment lost 6 bases, leaving 4 bases of the junction unmatched. The germline gives CDR1 SGHNT, CDR2 YYREEE (reference sequence). The CDR3 loop reads CASNPQGTDTQYF. CDR3 bases: TGTGCCAGCAACCCACAGGGGACAGATACGCAGTATTTT.

This chain connects TRBV29-1 to TRBJ2-7, with 8 nucleotides matching TRBD1. This CDR3 has 13 amino acids. The V segment lost 1 base and the J segment 3 bases; nucleotides outside the gene matches: 2. Per the germline V gene, CDR1 is SQVTM and CDR2 is ANQGSEA. CDR3 DNA sequence: TGCAGCGTTGAAGTGGGGACAGGCTACGAGCAGTACTTC. Translated: CSVEVGTGYEQYF.

The CDR3 loop reads CASSRRGSGNTIYF. The CDR3 DNA reads TGTGCCAGCAGTCGGAGGGGCTCTGGAAACACCATATATTTT. V usage is TRBV2 and J usage is TRBJ1-3, with D perhaps matching TRBD1 (5 bases). This CDR3 contains 14 residues. Germline CDR1 reads SNHLY; CDR2 reads FYNNEI. The V end lost 5 bases, the J end lost 0 bases, and 8 bases lay between the germline ends.

The V call is TRBV14, the J call TRBJ1-1; the D gene is possibly TRBD1 (5 bases). Germline lookup yields CDR1 SGHDN and CDR2 FVKESK. The CDR3 contains 13 residues. Between the trimmed V and J ends, which lost 1 base and 11 bases, there was a span of 14 bases. The CDR3: CASSQAVTEVAFF. The CDR3 DNA reads as TGTGCCAGCAGCCAAGCGGTGACAGAGGTGGCTTTCTTT.

The V call is TRBV5-6, the J call TRBJ2-7; 10 positions match TRBD1. Losses at the gene ends were 3 bases for V and 4 bases for J; bases not matched to a gene: 10. The length of the CDR3 is 16 residues. Germline V gives CDR1 SGHDT, CDR2 YYEEEE. CDR3 sequence reads: CASSSDDRGRSYEQYF. CDR3 DNA sequence: TGTGCCAGCAGCTCGGACGACAGGGGGCGATCGTACGAGCAGTACTTC. Full variable domain (outside the CDR3, taken from reference TRBV5-6 and TRBJ2-7): DAGVTQSPTHLIKTRGQQVTLRCSPKSGHDTVSWYQQALGQGPQFIFQYYEEEERQRGNFPDRFSGHQFPNYSSELNVNALLLGDSALYLCASSSDDRGRSYEQYFGPGTRLTVT.